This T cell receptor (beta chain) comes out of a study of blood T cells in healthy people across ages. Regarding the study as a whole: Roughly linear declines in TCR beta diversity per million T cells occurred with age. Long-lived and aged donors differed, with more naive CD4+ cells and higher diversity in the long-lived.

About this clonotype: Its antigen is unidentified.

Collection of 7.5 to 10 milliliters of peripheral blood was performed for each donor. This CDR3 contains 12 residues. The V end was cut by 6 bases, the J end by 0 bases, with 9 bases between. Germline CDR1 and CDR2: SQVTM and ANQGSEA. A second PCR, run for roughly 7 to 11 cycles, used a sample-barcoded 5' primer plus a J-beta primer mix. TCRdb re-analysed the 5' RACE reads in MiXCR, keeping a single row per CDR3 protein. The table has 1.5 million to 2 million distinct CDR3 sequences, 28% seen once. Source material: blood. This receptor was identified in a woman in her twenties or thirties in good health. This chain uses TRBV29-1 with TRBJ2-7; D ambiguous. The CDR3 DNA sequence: TGCAGCGTCCCTGGGGTCTCCTACGAGCAGTACTTC. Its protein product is CSVPGVSYEQYF.